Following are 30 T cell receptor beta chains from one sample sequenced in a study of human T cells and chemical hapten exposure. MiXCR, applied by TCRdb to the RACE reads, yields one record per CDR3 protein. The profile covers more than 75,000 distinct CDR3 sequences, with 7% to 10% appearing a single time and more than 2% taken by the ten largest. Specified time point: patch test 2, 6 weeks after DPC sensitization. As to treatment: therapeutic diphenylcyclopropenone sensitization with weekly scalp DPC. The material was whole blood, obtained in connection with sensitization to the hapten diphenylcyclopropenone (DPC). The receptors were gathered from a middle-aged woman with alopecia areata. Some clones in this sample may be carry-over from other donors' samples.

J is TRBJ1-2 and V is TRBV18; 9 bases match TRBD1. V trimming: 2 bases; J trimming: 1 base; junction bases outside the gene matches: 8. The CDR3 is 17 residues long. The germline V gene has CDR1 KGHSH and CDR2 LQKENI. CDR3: CASSPTGGGKSNYGYTF. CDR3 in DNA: TGTGCCAGCTCACCAACAGGGGGCGGGAAAAGTAACTATGGCTACACCTTC.

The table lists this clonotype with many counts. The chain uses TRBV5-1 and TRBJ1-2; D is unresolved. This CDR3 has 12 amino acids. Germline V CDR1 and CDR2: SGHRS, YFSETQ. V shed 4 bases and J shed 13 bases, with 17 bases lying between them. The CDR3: CASSQDSPGLTF. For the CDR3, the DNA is TGCGCCAGCAGCCAAGACTCACCGGGCCTCACCTTC.

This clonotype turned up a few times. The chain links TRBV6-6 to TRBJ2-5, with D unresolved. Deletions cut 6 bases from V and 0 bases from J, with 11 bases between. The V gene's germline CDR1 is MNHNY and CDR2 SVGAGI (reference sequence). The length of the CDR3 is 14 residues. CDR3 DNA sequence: TGTGCCAGCAGCCCCCCGGTGAACCAAGAGACCCAGTACTTC. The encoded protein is CASSPPVNQETQYF.

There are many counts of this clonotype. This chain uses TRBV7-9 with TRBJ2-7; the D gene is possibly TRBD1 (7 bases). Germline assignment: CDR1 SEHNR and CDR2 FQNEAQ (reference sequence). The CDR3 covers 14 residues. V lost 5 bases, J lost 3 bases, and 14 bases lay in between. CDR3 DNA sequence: TGTGCCAGCAGCCGCGGGACAGCGATCTACGAGCAGTACTTC. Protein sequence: CASSRGTAIYEQYF. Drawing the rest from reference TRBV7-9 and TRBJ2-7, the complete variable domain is DTGVSQNPRHKITKRGQNVTFRCDPISEHNRLYWYRQTLGQGPEFLTYFQNEAQLEKSRLLSDRFSAERPKGSFSTLEIQRTEQGDSAMYLCASSRGTAIYEQYFGPGTRLTVT.

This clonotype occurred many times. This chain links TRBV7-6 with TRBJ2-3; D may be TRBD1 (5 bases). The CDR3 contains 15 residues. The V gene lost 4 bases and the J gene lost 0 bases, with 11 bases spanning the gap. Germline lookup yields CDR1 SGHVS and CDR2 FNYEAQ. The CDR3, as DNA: TGTGCCAGCAGCTCGACAGCCTCTAGCACAGATACGCAGTATTTT. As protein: CASSSTASSTDTQYF.

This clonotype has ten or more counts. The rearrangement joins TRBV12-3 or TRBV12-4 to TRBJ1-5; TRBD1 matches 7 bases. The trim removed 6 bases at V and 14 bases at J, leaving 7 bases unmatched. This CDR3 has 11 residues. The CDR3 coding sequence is TGTGCCAGCAGCTTGGCGGGGACAGAGCATTTT. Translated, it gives CASSLAGTEHF.

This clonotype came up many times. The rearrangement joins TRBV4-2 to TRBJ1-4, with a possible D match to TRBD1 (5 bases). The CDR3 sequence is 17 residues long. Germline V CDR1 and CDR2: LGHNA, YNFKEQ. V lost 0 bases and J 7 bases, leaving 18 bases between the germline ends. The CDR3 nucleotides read TGTGCCAGCAGCCAAGATTGGCCCGGGGGGTTAGGTGAAAAACTGTTTTTT. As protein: CASSQDWPGGLGEKLFF.

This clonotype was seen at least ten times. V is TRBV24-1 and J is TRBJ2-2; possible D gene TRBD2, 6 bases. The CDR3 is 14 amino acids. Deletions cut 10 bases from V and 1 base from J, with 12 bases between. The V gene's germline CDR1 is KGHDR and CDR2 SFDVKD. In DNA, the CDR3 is TGTGCCACTCATAGCGGCCTGAACACCGGGGAGCTGTTTTTT. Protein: CATHSGLNTGELFF.

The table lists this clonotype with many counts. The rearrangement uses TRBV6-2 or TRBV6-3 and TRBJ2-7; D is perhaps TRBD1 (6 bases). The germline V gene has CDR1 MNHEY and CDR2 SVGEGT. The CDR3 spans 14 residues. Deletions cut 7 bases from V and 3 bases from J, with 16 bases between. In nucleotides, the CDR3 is TGTGCCAGCATTCAGGGGCTAGGCTACTACGAGCAGTACTTC. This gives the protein CASIQGLGYYEQYF.

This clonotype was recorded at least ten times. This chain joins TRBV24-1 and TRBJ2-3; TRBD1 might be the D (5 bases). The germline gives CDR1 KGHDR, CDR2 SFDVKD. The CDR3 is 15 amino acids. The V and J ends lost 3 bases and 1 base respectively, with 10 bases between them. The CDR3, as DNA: TGTGCCACCAGTGATATAGGGGCGGGCACAGATACGCAGTATTTT. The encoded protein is CATSDIGAGTDTQYF.

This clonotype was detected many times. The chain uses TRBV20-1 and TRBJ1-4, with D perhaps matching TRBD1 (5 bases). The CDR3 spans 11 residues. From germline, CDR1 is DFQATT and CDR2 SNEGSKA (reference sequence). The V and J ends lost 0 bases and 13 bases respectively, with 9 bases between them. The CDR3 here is CSARDLQGLFF. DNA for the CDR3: TGCAGTGCTAGAGATCTGCAGGGACTGTTTTTT.

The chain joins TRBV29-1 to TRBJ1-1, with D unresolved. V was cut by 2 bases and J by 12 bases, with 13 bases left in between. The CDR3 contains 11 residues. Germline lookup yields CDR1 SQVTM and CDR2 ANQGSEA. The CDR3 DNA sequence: TGCAGCGTTGAAAAAGGCGGGCGTACTTTCTTT. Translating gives CSVEKGGRTFF.

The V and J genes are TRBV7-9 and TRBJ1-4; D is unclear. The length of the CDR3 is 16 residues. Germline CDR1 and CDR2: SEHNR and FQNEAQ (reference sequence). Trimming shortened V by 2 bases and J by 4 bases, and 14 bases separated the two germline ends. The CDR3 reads CASSLSSGGLNEKLFF. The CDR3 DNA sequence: TGTGCCAGCAGCTTATCGAGTGGAGGGCTTAATGAAAAACTGTTTTTT. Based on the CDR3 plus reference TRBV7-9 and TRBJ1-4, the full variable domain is DTGVSQNPRHKITKRGQNVTFRCDPISEHNRLYWYRQTLGQGPEFLTYFQNEAQLEKSRLLSDRFSAERPKGSFSTLEIQRTEQGDSAMYLCASSLSSGGLNEKLFFGSGTQLSVL.

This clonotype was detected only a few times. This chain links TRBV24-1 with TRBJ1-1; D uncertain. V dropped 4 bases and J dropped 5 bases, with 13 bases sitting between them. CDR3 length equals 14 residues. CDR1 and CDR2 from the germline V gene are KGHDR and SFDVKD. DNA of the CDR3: TGTGCCACCAGTGAGGGAGGGCCTGTAACTGAAGCTTTCTTT. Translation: CATSEGGPVTEAFF.

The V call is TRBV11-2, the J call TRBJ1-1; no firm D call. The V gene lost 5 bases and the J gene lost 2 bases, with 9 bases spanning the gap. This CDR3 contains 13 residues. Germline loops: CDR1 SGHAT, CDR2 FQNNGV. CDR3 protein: CASSLRQNTEAFF. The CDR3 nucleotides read TGTGCCAGCAGCCTAAGGCAAAACACTGAAGCTTTCTTT.

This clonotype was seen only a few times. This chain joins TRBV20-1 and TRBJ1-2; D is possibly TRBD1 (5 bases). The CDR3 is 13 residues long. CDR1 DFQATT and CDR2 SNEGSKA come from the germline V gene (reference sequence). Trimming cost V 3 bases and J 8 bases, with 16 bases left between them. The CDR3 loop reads CSASRQGITGYTF. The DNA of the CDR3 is TGCAGTGCTAGTAGGCAGGGTATAACGGGCTACACCTTC.

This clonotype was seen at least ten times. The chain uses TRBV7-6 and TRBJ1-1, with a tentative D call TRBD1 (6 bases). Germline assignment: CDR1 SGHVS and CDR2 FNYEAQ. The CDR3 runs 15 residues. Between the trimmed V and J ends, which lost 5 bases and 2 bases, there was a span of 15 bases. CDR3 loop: CASSRGRDKNTEAFF. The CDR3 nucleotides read TGTGCCAGCAGCCGGGGGCGGGACAAAAACACTGAAGCTTTCTTT.

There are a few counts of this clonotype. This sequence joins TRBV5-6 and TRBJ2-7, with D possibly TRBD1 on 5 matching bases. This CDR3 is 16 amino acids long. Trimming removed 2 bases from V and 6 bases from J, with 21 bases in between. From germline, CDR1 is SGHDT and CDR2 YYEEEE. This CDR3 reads CASSFTPSQVPREQYF. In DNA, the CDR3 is TGTGCCAGCAGCTTTACTCCGTCACAGGTCCCCCGCGAGCAGTACTTC.

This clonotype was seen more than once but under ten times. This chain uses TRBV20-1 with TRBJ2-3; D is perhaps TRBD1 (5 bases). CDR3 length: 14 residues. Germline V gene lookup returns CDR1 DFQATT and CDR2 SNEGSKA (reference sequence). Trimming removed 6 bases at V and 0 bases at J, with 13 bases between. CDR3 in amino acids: CSADDSTSTDTQYF. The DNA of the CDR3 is TGCAGTGCAGACGACAGTACTAGCACAGATACGCAGTATTTT.

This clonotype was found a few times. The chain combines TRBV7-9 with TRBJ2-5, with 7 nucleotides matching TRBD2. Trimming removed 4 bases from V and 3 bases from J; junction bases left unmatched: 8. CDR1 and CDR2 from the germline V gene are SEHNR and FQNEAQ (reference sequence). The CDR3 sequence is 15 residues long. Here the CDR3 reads CASSSRGSEEETQYF. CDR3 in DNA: TGTGCCAGCAGCTCCCGCGGGAGCGAGGAAGAGACCCAGTACTTC.

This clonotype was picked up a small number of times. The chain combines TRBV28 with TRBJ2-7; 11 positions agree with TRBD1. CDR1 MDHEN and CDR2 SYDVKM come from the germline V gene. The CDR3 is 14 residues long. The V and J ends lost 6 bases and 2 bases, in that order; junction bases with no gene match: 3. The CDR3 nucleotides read TGTGCCAGCAGGGGACAGGGGGTAACCTACGAGCAGTACTTC. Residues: CASRGQGVTYEQYF.

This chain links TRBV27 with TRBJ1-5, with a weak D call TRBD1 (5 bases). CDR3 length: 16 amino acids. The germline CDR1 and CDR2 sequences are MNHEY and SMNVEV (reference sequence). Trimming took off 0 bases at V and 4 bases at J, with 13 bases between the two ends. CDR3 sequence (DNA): TGTGCCAGCAGTTTATCGTTGGGGGGTCCGAATCAGCCCCAGCATTTT. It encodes CASSLSLGGPNQPQHF.

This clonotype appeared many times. CDR3 in amino acids: CSARDVKPNTGELFF. The CDR3 nucleotides are TGCAGTGCTAGAGACGTAAAACCAAACACCGGGGAGCTGTTTTTT. The chain combines TRBV20-1 with TRBJ2-2; D is uncertain. There are 15 residues in the CDR3. The germline V gene encodes CDR1 DFQATT and CDR2 SNEGSKA (reference sequence). Deletions cut 0 bases from V and 2 bases from J, with 10 bases between.

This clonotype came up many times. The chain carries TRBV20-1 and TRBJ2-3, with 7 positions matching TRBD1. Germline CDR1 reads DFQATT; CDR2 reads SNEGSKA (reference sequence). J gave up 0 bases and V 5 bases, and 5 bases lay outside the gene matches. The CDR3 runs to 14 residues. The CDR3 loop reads CSARRGSSTDTQYF. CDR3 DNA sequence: TGCAGTGCTCGCAGGGGGTCTAGCACAGATACGCAGTATTTT.

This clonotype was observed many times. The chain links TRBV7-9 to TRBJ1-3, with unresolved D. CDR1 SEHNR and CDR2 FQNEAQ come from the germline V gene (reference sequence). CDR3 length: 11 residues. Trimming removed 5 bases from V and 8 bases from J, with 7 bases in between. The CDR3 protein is CASSRQDTIYF. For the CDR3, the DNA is TGTGCCAGCAGCCGCCAGGACACCATATATTTT.

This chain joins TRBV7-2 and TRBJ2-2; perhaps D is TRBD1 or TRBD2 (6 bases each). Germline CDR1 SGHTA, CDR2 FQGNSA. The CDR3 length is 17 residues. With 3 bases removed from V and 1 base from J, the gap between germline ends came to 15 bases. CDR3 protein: CASSFLRGTLNTGELFF. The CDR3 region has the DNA TGTGCCAGCAGCTTCCTTCGGGGGACATTGAACACCGGGGAGCTGTTTTTT.

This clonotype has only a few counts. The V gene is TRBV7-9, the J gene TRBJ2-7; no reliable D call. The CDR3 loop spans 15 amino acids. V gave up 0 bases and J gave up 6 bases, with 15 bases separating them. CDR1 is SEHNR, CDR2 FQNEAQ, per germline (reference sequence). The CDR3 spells CASSLAGQAMGEQYF. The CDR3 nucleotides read TGTGCCAGCAGCTTAGCAGGGCAGGCTATGGGCGAGCAGTACTTC.

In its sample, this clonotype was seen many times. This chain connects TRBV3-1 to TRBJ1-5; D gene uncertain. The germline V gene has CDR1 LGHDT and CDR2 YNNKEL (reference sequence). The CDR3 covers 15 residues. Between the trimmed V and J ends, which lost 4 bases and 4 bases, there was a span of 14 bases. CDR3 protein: CASSPRVNSNQPQHF. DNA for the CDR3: TGTGCCAGCAGCCCCCGGGTAAACTCGAATCAGCCCCAGCATTTT.

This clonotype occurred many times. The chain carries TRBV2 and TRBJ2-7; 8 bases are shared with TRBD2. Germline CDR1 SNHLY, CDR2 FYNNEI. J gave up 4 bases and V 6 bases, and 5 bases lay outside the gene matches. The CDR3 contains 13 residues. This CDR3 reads CASRSGTSYEQYF. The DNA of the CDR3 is TGTGCCAGCAGATCCGGGACTAGTTACGAGCAGTACTTC.

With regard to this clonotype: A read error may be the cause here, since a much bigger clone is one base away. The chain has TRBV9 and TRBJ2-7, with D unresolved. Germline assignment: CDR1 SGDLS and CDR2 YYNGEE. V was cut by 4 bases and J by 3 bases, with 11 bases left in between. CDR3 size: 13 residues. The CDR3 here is CASSPTGCYEQYF. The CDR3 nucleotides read TGTGCCAGCAGCCCGACCGGATGCTACGAGCAGTACTTC.